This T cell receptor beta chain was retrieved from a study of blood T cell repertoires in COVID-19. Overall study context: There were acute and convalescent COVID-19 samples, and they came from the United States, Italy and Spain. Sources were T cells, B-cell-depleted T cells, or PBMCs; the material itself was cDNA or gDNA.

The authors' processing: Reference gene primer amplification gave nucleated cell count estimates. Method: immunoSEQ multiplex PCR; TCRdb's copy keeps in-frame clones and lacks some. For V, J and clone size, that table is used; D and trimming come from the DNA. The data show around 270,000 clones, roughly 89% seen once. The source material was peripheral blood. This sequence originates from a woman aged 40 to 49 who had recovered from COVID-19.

The DNA of the CDR3 is TGCGCCAGCAGCCAAATTATTGGGCAGTCCTACGAGCAGTACTTC. It translates to CASSQIIGQSYEQYF. This chain uses TRBV4-1 with TRBJ2-7; D gene ambiguous. Trimming took off 2 bases at V and 1 base at J, with 12 bases between the two ends. The CDR3 sequence is 15 residues long. CDR1 MGHRA and CDR2 YSYEKL come from the germline V gene.